The 20 T cell receptor beta chains below come from one sample, sequenced in a study of blood T cell repertoires in COVID-19. Method: immunoSEQ multiplex PCR; TCRdb's copy keeps in-frame clones and lacks some. Of 70,000 to 85,000 clones in the sample, around nine tenths were seen once. What was sequenced was peripheral blood. These receptor sequences come from a woman aged 55-70 years with acute or convalescent COVID-19.

With respect to this clone: The DNA is left out, because the CDR3 cannot be placed on it with certainty; the CDR3 is given as TCRdb lists it. This sequence joins TRBV3-1 (or the pseudogene TRBV3-2) and TRBJ2-7; the listed D gene, TRBD2, was not tested against the DNA. Counting both end residues, the CDR3 totals 16 amino acids. Germline lookup yields CDR1 LGHDT and CDR2 YNNKEL (reference sequence). The CDR3 loop reads CASSPPRGFEFGPGIF.

The chain employs TRBV7-8 and TRBJ2-3; 7 bases line up with TRBD2. Germline V lookup: CDR1 SGHVS, CDR2 FQNEAQ. The V and J ends lost 1 base and 2 bases, in that order; junction bases with no gene match: 9. The CDR3 covers 17 residues. The CDR3 DNA is TGTGCCAGCAGCTTAGGTCTCTCTAGCGGATACACAGATACGCAGTATTTT. The encoded protein is CASSLGLSSGYTDTQYF.

V usage is TRBV4-1 and J usage is TRBJ2-7, with 11 bases lining up with TRBD2. CDR3 length: 15 residues. V was clipped by 3 bases and J by 5 bases; unmatched bases: 6. Germline CDR1 MGHRA, CDR2 YSYEKL. The CDR3 loop is CASSHPSGGSHEQYF. The DNA of the CDR3 is TGCGCCAGCAGCCACCCTAGCGGGGGGTCCCACGAGCAGTACTTC.

This chain connects TRBV28 to TRBJ2-2; 9 nucleotides agree with TRBD2. The CDR3 is made up of 16 amino acids. V was clipped by 2 bases and J by 4 bases; unmatched bases: 5. The germline CDR1 and CDR2 sequences are MDHEN and SYDVKM. CDR3 loop: CASSLAGGPGTGELFF. DNA for the CDR3: TGTGCCAGCAGTTTAGCGGGGGGGCCTGGCACCGGGGAGCTGTTTTTT.

This clone was detected only once. This chain uses TRBV25-1 with TRBJ1-3; 9 bases map to TRBD1. This CDR3 is built from 13 residues. With 5 bases clipped from V and 6 bases from J, the junction kept 2 bases outside the gene matches. Per the germline V gene, CDR1 is MGHDK and CDR2 is SYGVNS. CDR3 sequence (DNA): TGTGCCAGCAGTAGGACAGGGGCAAACACCATATATTTT. This sequence encodes CASSRTGANTIYF.

V is TRBV7-9 and J is TRBJ1-2, with D tentatively TRBD1 (6 bases). V lost 4 bases and J lost 7, with 22 bases in between. The CDR3 contains 16 residues. From germline, CDR1 is SEHNR and CDR2 FQNEAQ (reference sequence). The CDR3 sequence is CASSSDEQGSRLGYTF. CDR3 DNA sequence: TGTGCCAGCAGCTCGGATGAACAGGGAAGCCGGCTTGGCTACACCTTC. Filled out from reference TRBV7-9 and TRBJ1-2, the complete variable domain reads DTGVSQNPRHKITKRGQNVTFRCDPISEHNRLYWYRQTLGQGPEFLTYFQNEAQLEKSRLLSDRFSAERPKGSFSTLEIQRTEQGDSAMYLCASSSDEQGSRLGYTFGSGTRLTVV.

J is TRBJ1-2 and V is TRBV9; TRBD1 is a possible D gene (5 bases). The ends were cut back, 4 bases at V and 3 bases at J, with 7 bases in the middle. Germline CDR1 SGDLS, CDR2 YYNGEE. There are 12 residues in the CDR3. In DNA form, the CDR3 reads TGTGCCAGCAGCCTACAGGACTATGGCTACACCTTC. Residues: CASSLQDYGYTF.

The chain combines TRBV11-1 with TRBJ1-6, with TRBD1 as a possible D gene (6 bases). Germline V gene data show CDR1 as SGHAT and CDR2 as FQDESV (reference sequence). Trimming took off 4 bases at V and 1 base at J, with 17 bases between the two ends. The CDR3 totals 18 residues. CDR3 DNA: TGTGCCAGCAGCTCAGCCGGAGGGGGGGCGTCCTATAATTCACCCCTCCACTTT. Translation gives CASSSAGGGASYNSPLHF.

The V gene is TRBV16, the J gene TRBJ1-1; TRBD1 might be the D (5 bases). Trimming shortened V by 5 bases and J by 1 base, and 14 bases separated the two germline ends. Germline lookup yields CDR1 KGHSY and CDR2 FQNENV. The CDR3 is 15 amino acids. Here the CDR3 reads CASSNNPGQNTEAFF. The DNA of the CDR3 is TGTGCCAGCAGCAATAACCCCGGACAGAACACTGAAGCTTTCTTT.

V gene TRBV28 combines with J gene TRBJ1-2, with D maybe TRBD1 (5 bases). V lost 5 bases and J 2 bases, leaving 15 bases between the germline ends. Germline V gene sequence: CDR1 MDHEN, CDR2 SYDVKM. This CDR3 comprises 15 residues. The CDR3: CASSPDPQGNYGYTF. The CDR3 DNA is TGTGCCAGCAGTCCCGATCCCCAGGGAAACTATGGCTACACCTTC.

This chain joins TRBV6-6 and TRBJ1-4, with 7 bases aligning to TRBD1. CDR3 length: 15 residues. The germline V gene encodes CDR1 MNHNY and CDR2 SVGAGI (reference sequence). V gave up 4 bases and J gave up 6 bases; unmatched junction bases: 8. The CDR3 is CASSSPDRSYEKLFF. CDR3 DNA sequence: TGTGCCAGCAGTTCACCGGACAGGTCATATGAAAAACTGTTTTTT.

This rearrangement joins TRBV24-1 to TRBJ2-2, with D perhaps TRBD1 (5 bases). V gave up 2 bases and J gave up 1 base, with 10 bases separating them. The CDR3 sequence is 16 residues long. Germline V lookup: CDR1 KGHDR, CDR2 SFDVKD. The CDR3 DNA sequence: TGTGCCACCAGTGATTGGGGAACAGGGAACACCGGGGAGCTGTTTTTT. Protein: CATSDWGTGNTGELFF.

The chain combines TRBV28 with TRBJ1-6; D is possibly TRBD1 (6 bases). V shed 2 bases and J shed 9 bases, with 17 bases lying between them. Germline-derived CDR1 and CDR2 are MDHEN and SYDVKM. The length of the CDR3 is 16 residues. The DNA of the CDR3 is TGTGCCAGCAGTTTAGGACCTCATACAGGGAGTTCACCCCTCCACTTT. Its translation is CASSLGPHTGSSPLHF.

This chain connects TRBV12-3 or TRBV12-4 to TRBJ1-6; the D gene is possibly TRBD1 (6 bases). V shed 5 bases and J shed 9 bases, with 11 bases lying between them. This CDR3 spans 13 amino acids. This chain's CDR3 is CASSRSGVSPLHF. DNA for the CDR3: TGTGCCAGCAGTCGCTCAGGGGTTTCACCCCTCCACTTT.

CDR3 sequence (DNA): TGTGCCAGCAGTGACCTCCCTGGAAACACCATATATTTT. As protein: CASSDLPGNTIYF. The chain is built from TRBV2 and TRBJ1-3; D is unclear. In germline, CDR1 is SNHLY, CDR2 FYNNEI. The ends were cut back, 3 bases at V and 2 bases at J, with 5 bases in the middle. The CDR3 is 13 amino acids. The full variable domain, in which reference TRBV2 and TRBJ1-3 provide the parts outside the CDR3, is EPEVTQTPSHQVTQMGQEVILRCVPISNHLYFYWYRQILGQKVEFLVSFYNNEISEKSEIFDDQFSVERPDGSNFTLKIRSTKLEDSAMYFCASSDLPGNTIYFGEGSWLTVV.

This clone was observed a few times. V and J are TRBV7-7 and TRBJ2-7; 8 nucleotides match TRBD2. Germline V gives CDR1 SSHAT, CDR2 FNYEAQ (reference sequence). The CDR3 runs 13 residues. V was pared by 5 bases and J by 5 bases, with 5 bases of the junction left unmatched. The CDR3 DNA follows: TGTGCCAGCAGCCTCAGCGGGGGCGACGAGCAGTACTTC. Amino acids: CASSLSGGDEQYF.

J is TRBJ2-7 and V is TRBV11-1; no clear D gene. CDR3 length: 13 amino acids. From germline, CDR1 is SGHAT and CDR2 FQDESV (reference sequence). The ends were cut back, 5 bases at V and 1 base at J, with 9 bases in the middle. DNA of the CDR3: TGTGCCAGCAGCAAGACACAGTCCTACGAGCAGTACTTC. Amino acid sequence: CASSKTQSYEQYF.

The chain is built from TRBV6-5 and TRBJ2-7; 10 nucleotides line up with TRBD1. Germline-derived CDR1 and CDR2 are MNHEY and SVGAGI. The junction had 7 bases not matched to a gene; V was cut back by 4 bases and J by 4 bases. This CDR3 region has 15 residues. The CDR3 reads CASSWAGQGVYEQYF. Written as DNA, the CDR3 is TGTGCCAGCAGTTGGGCTGGACAGGGGGTTTACGAGCAGTACTTC.

The chain has TRBV18 and TRBJ2-7; perhaps TRBD1 as D (6 bases). V lost 1 base and J lost 2, with 9 bases in between. This CDR3 comprises 14 residues. CDR1 KGHSH and CDR2 LQKENI come from the germline V gene. DNA of the CDR3: TGTGCCAGCTCACCACAACAGGGAACCTACGAGCAGTACTTC. This gives the protein CASSPQQGTYEQYF.

This chain connects TRBV21-1 to TRBJ2-2; no check of the table's D call, TRBD1, against the DNA was made. TRBV21-1 is assigned pseudogene status. This CDR3 comprises 14 residues. The CDR3 loop is CASSRPWASGELFF. The DNA of the CDR3 is TGTGCCAGCAGCCGGCCTTGGGCGTCCGGGGAGCTGTTTTTT.